This T cell receptor (beta chain) was captured in a study of T cells in Graves' hyperthyroidism and ophthalmopathy. Amplified TCR beta CDR3 regions came from RNA transcripts. HTBI primers were the set used in a first-round RT-PCR of the TCR CDR3. A single record per CDR3 protein comes from TCRdb applying MiXCR to the multiplex PCR reads. The sample shows 400,000 or so distinct CDR3 sequences, about 15% of them seen only once. This clonotype was detected ten times or more. Germline loops: CDR1 SGHRS, CDR2 YFSETQ. V shed 4 bases and J 1 base; nucleotides not matched to a gene: 5. CDR3 length equals 16 residues.

The receptor's source is a woman aged 60-75 years with Graves' ophthalmopathy. The sample was blood. J is TRBJ2-2 and V is TRBV5-1; 9 bases fit TRBD1. CDR3 bases: TGCGCCAGCAGCGAAGGACAGGGGCGGAACACCGGGGAGCTGTTTTTT. Its protein product is CASSEGQGRNTGELFF.